This paragraph covers one T cell receptor beta chain sequence. Its binding antigen is unknown. Base qualities are not provided; no much larger clone lies one nucleotide away. These data come from a study of blood T cells in healthy people across ages (dated by TCRdb to about 2015). For the study in its entirety: In model experiments, template switching captured roughly one uniquely barcoded TCR beta cDNA molecule for every two T cells. Using deep sequencing normalized with unique cDNA molecular identifiers, the study measured how TCR beta repertoire diversity changes with age. Donors were grouped into four age groups: young (average roughly 17 years), middle-aged (under 40), aged (62) and long-lived (approximately 81). Donors of different ages were randomly distributed across sequencing lanes to avoid experimental bias. The study analyzed two additional independent replicas of 1 million unique cDNA reads from the same blood draw for two donors, one aged 18 to 29 and one aged 80 or older.

Based on the germline V gene, the CDR1 and CDR2 sequences are SGDLS and YYNGEE. Trimming removed 6 bases from V and 5 bases from J, leaving 6 bases between the germline ends. Including the terminal cysteine and phenylalanine, the CDR3 comprises 11 residues. The kept DNA is CDR3 alone, 33 bases in frame from the first base. The donors were roughly 39 Caucasian individuals from Russia, aged roughly 6 to 95 years, who were systemically healthy. Each donor gave around 9.8 milliliters of peripheral blood, collected into EDTA-treated Vacutainer tubes. PBMCs were isolated by Ficoll-Paque density-gradient centrifugation, with at least 7 million obtained per sample. Total RNA, at least 6 micrograms per sample, was extracted from PBMCs with Trizol reagent. For every donor, flow cytometry on a PBMC aliquot measured the percentage of naive CD45RAhigh/CD27high T cells. Overall study outcomes, separate from this receptor: Estimates of total diversity based on one million sequenced T cells were considered lower bounds and underestimates. The long-lived group showed more naive CD4+ T cells, fewer expanded clones and increased TCR diversity than the aged group, suggesting age selection. Observed TCR beta diversity per million T cells fell roughly linearly with age, and a significant reduction was already apparent by age around 44. Observed TCR beta diversity correlated strongly with the percentage of naive T cells measured by flow cytometry. Because profiling used bulk unsorted PBMCs, naive and antigen-experienced compartments could not be compared conclusively. Donor CMV infection status was unknown, potentially confounding age-related changes in expanded clonotypes.

Libraries came from 5' RACE. Sequencing was performed on an Illumina HiSeq 2500. The second PCR ran for about 6 to 11 cycles and used a J-beta primer mix along with a sample-barcoded 5' primer. Each TCR beta cDNA molecule received a unique molecular identifier from a template-switch 5' adaptor carrying 12 random nucleotides. At least 3 million CDR3-containing paired-end reads were obtained from each sample. The Mint cDNA synthesis kit, primed by a TRBC-specific oligonucleotide, was used to synthesize first-strand cDNA from all RNA. Following uracil-DNA glycosylase treatment, a first 18-cycle PCR with universal primers M1SS and BC2_uni_R was performed on all cDNA. The source study handled its data this way. For normalization, 1 million high-quality reads, each with a distinct molecular identifier, were randomly selected from each sample. Instead of being binned into consensus sequences, reads with shared molecular identifiers were discarded. MiTCR, run with a Q25 quality threshold and the strictest error-elimination algorithm, handled CDR3 identification, clonotype clustering and error correction. A nonparametric unseen species model with Euler transformation was used to estimate a lower bound on total TCR beta diversity. TCRdb reworked the public reads: Q25 trimming with fastp, MiXCR clone assembly, productive beta chains retained. A single entry per CDR3 protein holds the most common genes and DNA from its merged rows. The V and J calls follow TCRdb's processing rather than the paper's. A total of over 1,500,000 distinct CDR3 sequences appear in this sample, less than 50% of them only once. The ten largest clones represent approximately 2.1% of the sample.

The material sequenced was blood. This receptor was taken from a woman in her 40s in good health. The chain employs TRBV9 and TRBJ2-1; the D gene cannot be resolved reliably. The nucleotides read TGTGCCAGCACAAGAAACAATGAGCAGTTCTTC. Its protein is CASTRNNEQFF. The full variable domain, completed from the reference TRBV9 and TRBJ2-1 proteins outside the CDR3, reads DSGVTQTPKHLITATGQRVTLRCSPRSGDLSVYWYQQSLDQGLQFLIQYYNGEERAKGNILERFSAQQFPDLHSELNLSSLELGDSALYFCASTRNNEQFFGPGTRLTVL.